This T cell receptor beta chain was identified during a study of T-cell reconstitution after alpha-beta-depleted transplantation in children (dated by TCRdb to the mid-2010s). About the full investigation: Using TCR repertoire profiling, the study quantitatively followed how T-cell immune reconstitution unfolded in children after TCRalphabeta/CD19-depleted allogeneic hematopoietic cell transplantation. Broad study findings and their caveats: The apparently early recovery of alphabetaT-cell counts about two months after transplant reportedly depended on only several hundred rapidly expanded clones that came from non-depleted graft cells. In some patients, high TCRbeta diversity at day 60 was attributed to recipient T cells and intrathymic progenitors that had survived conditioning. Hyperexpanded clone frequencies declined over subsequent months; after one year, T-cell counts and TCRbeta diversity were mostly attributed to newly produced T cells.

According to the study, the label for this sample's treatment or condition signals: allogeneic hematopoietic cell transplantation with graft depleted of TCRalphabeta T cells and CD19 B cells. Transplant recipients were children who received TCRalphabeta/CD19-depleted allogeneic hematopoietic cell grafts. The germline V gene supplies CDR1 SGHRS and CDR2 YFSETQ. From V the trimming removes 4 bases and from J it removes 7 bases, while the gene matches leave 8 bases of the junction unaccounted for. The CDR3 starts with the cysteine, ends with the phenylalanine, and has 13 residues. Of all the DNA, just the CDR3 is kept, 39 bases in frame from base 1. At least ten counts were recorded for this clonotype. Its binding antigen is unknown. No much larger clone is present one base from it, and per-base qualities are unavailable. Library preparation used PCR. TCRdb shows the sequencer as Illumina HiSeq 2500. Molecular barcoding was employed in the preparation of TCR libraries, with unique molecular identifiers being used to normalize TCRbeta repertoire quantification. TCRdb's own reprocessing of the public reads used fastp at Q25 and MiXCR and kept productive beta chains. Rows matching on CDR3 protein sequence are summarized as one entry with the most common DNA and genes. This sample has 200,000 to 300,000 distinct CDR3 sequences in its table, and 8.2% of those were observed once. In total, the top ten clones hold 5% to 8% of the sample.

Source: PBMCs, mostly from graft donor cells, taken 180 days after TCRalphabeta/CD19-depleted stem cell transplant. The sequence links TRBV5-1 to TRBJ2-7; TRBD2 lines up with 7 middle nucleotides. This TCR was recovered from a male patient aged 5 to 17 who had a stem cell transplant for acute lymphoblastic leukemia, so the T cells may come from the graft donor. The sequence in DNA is TGCGCCAGCAGCGTTGGCGGGAGCGGGGAGCAGTACTTC. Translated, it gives CASSVGGSGEQYF.